The clone carrying this TCR beta chain was detected a few times. The data belong to a study of blood T cell repertoires in COVID-19. In the study overall: The origin of the acute and convalescent COVID-19 samples was the United States, Italy and Spain. PBMCs, B-cell-depleted T cells, or T cells provided the cDNA or gDNA that made up the material.

In the authors' methods: From reference gene primer amplification, estimates of nucleated cell counts were derived. Sequencing was performed with immunoSEQ multiplex PCR; in TCRdb, only in-frame clones are kept and a portion is missing. V and J calls and clone size come straight from that table; D and trimming were deduced from the DNA. The sample has more than 300,000 clones, roughly 86% seen once; the top ten hold more than 9%. Patients of the Seattle cohort, enrolled during active infection, were followed longitudinally. Germline loops: CDR1 MNHNS, CDR2 SASEGT. The V gene lost 3 bases and the J gene lost 5 bases, with 17 bases spanning the gap. The CDR3 totals 16 residues.

The V call is TRBV6-1, the J call TRBJ1-5, with a possible D match to TRBD1 (6 bases). This TCR came from a woman in her twenties or thirties with COVID-19, enrolled during active disease. Sequenced input: peripheral blood. CDR3 loop: CASSEPFRTAHQPQHF. In DNA form, the CDR3 reads TGTGCCAGCAGTGAGCCTTTTAGGACAGCGCATCAGCCCCAGCATTTT.